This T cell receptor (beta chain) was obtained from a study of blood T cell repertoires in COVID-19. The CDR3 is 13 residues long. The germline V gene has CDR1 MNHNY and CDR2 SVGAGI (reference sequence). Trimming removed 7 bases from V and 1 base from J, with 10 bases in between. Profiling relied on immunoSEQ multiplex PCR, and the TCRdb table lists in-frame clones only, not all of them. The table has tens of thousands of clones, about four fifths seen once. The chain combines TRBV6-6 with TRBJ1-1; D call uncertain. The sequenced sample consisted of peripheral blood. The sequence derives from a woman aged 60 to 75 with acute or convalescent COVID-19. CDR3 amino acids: CASTKGENTEAFF. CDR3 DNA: TGTGCCAGCACTAAGGGAGAGAACACTGAAGCTTTCTTT.